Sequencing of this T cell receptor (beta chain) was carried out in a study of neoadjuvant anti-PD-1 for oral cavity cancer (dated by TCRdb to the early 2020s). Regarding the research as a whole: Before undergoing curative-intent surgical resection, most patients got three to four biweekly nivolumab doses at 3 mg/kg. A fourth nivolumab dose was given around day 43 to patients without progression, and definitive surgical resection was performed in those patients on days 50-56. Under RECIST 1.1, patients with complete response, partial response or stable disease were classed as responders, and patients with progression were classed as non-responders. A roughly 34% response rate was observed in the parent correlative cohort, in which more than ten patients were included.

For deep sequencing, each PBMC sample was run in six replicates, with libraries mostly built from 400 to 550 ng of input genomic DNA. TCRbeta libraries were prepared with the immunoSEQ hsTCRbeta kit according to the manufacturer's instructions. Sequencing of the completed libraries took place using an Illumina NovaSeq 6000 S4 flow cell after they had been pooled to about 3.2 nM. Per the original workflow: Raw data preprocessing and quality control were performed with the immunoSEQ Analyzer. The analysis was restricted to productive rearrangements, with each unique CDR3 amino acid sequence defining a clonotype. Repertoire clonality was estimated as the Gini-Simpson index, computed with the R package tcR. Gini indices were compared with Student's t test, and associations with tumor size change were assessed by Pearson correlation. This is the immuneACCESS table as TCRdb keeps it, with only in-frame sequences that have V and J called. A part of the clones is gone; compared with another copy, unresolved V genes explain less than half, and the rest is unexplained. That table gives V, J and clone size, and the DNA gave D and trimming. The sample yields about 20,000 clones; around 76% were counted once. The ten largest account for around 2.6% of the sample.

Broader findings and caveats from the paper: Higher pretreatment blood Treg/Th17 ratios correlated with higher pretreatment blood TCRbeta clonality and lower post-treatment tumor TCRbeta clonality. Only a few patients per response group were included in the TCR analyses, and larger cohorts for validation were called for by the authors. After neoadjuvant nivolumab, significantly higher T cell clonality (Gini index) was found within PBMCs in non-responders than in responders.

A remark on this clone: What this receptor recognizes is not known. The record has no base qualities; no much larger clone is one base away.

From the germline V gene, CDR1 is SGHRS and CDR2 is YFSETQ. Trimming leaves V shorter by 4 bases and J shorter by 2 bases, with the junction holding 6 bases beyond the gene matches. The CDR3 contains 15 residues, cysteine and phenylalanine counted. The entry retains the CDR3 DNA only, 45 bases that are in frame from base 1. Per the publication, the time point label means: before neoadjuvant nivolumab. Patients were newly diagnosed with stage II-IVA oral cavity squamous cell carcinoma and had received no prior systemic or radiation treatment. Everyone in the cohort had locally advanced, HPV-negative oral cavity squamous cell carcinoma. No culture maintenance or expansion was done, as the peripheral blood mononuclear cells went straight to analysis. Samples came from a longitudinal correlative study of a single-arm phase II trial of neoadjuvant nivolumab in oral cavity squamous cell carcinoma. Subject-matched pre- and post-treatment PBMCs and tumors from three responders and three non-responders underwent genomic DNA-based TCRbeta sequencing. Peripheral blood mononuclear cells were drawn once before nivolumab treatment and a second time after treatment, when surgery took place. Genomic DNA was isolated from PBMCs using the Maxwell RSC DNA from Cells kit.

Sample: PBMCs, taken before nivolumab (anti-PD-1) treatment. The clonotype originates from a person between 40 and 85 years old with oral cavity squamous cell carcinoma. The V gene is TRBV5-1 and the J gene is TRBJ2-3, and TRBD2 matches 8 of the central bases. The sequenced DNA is TGCGCCAGCAGCGAAGCGGGGGACCTCACAGATACGCAGTATTTT. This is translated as CASSEAGDLTDTQYF.